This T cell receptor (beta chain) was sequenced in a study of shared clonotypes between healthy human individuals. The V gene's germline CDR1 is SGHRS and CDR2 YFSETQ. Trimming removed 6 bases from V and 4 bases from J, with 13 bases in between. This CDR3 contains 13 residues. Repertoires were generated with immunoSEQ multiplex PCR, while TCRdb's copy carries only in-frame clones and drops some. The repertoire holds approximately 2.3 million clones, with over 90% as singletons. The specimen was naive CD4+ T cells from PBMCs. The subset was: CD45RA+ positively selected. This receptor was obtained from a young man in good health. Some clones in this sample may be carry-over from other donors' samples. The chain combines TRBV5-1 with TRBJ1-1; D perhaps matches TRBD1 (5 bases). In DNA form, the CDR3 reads TGCGCCAGCACAGGGCTGGAGGGCACTGAAGCTTTCTTT. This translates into CASTGLEGTEAFF.